This T cell receptor beta chain was retrieved from a study of blood T cells in healthy people across ages. The CDR3 has 16 residues. V shed 8 bases and J 3 bases; nucleotides not matched to a gene: 13. Germline values: CDR1 MNHEY, CDR2 SVGEGT. It was with a sample-barcoded 5' primer and a J-beta primer mix that a second PCR of roughly 6 to 12 cycles was run. TCRdb used MiXCR to reprocess the 5' RACE reads, holding one entry per CDR3 protein. The table records about a million distinct CDR3 sequences, 45% to 60% of them present only once. The sequencing input was blood. This chain connects TRBV6-2 or TRBV6-3 to TRBJ2-4, with 7 bases aligning to TRBD2. This receptor was taken from a woman aged 60-75 years in good health. DNA of the CDR3: TGTGCCAGCTCCCTAACAGCGGGGAGTGGCAAAAACATTCAGTACTTC. This sequence encodes CASSLTAGSGKNIQYF.